This TCR beta chain appears in the sequencing data of a study of regulatory T cells in long-lasting Graves disease. According to the study, TCR beta libraries were built with iRepertoire HTBI primers and CDR3-region Arm-PCR. TCRdb used MiXCR to reprocess the multiplex PCR reads, holding one entry per CDR3 protein. Among approximately 350,000 distinct CDR3 sequences listed, 10% to 15% were seen once. The time point is: newly diagnosed GD, antithyroid drugs for less than 3 months. PBMCs were the source of the RNA used for TCR sequencing. As concerns this clonotype: Its antigen is unknown. A much larger clone differs from this one at a single base, so this may be a read error.

Study-wide results and caveats: Persistent disease favored TRBV28, TRBJ1-2 and TRBJ2-5.

Germline CDR1 and CDR2: LNHDA and SQIVND (reference sequence). The ends lost 3 bases at V and 0 bases at J; junction bases unmatched: 10. The CDR3 is 17 residues long. This sample also belongs to another study, concerning T cells in Graves' hyperthyroidism and ophthalmopathy. From that study: Blood also carried most thyroid clonotypes expanded above 0.001. Ophthalmopathy was model-predicted a median approximately six months pre-onset.

The source material was peripheral blood mononuclear cells (PBMCs), sampled at new diagnosis, from a patient treated with antithyroid drugs. The V gene is TRBV19, the J gene TRBJ1-1; 7 positions match TRBD1. This receptor was identified in a woman younger than 35 with Graves disease. CDR3 residues: CASSMGTAFIVNTEAFF. In DNA form, the CDR3 reads TGTGCCAGTAGTATGGGGACAGCTTTTATTGTGAACACTGAAGCTTTCTTT.